One T cell receptor beta chain is described in this entry. In germline, CDR1 is SQVTM, CDR2 ANQGSEA. This CDR3 has 13 residues. Trimming left V 6 bases short and J 6 bases short, with 14 bases between. This entry is derived from a study of CD8+ T cells in alopecia areata. Investigators isolated RNA and reverse transcribed it into cDNA to act as the sequencing template. The assay was immunoSEQ multiplex PCR, and TCRdb's table has in-frame clones only and misses some. The sample records around 150,000 clones, less than 75% being singletons. The specimen sequenced was CD8+ T cells sorted from blood. This chain uses TRBV29-1 with TRBJ2-2, with D tentatively TRBD1 (6 bases). The sequence derives from a human donor in good health. Here the CDR3 reads CSVRTQGAGELFF. For the CDR3, the DNA is TGCAGCGTCCGCACACAGGGCGCCGGGGAGCTGTTTTTT.